Below are 8 T cell receptor beta chains sequenced from a single sample in a study of molecular identifiers for immune sequencing clone quantification (dated by TCRdb to the late 2010s). The library came from PCR. TCRdb records NextSeq 500 as the sequencer. TCRdb trimmed the raw reads at Q25, called clones with MiXCR and kept productive beta chains. Each entry is one CDR3 protein sequence, shown with its most common DNA and genes. The sample includes roughly 630,000 distinct CDR3 sequences, with about 25% observed a single time. The leading ten clones occupy 0.6% to 0.9% of the sample. Sample: naive CD8+ T cells from blood, with Jurkat cell RNA spiked in. The sample's cell subset or site label is to be understood as: FACS-sorted CD8+CD4-CCR7+CD45RA+ naive T cells. These receptors all come from a human donor in good health. Some libraries in this study had Jurkat cell RNA spiked in.

This clonotype was recorded only once. One junction end disagrees with the germline gene, perhaps due to a read error. The rearrangement joins TRBV7-3 to TRBJ2-7; the D gene is possibly TRBD1 (6 bases). The CDR3 length is 14 residues. In germline, CDR1 is SGHTA, CDR2 FQGTGA. This CDR3 is CASSRTDSSYAQYF. In DNA, the CDR3 is TGTGCCAGCAGCCGGACAGATAGCTCCTACGCGCAGTACTTC.

With regard to this clonotype: One end of the junction does not line up with germline, which may come from a read error. The V gene is TRBV20-1, the J gene TRBJ2-7; D might be TRBD1 or TRBD2, each matching 5 bases. This CDR3 has 13 amino acids. CDR1 DFQATT and CDR2 SNEGSKA come from the germline V gene (reference sequence). CDR3 region: CGASWGNSYEQYF. The CDR3 DNA reads as TGCGGTGCTAGTTGGGGGAACTCCTACGAGCAGTACTTC.

The chain links TRBV10-2 to TRBJ2-1; 8 bases match TRBD1. Germline-derived CDR1 and CDR2 are WSHSY and SAAADI. CDR3 length: 17 amino acids. The junction had 13 bases not matched to a gene; V was cut back by 6 bases and J by 3 bases. This CDR3 is CASRDLRQGFYYNEQFF. The CDR3 nucleotides are TGCGCCAGCAGAGACCTGCGACAGGGGTTCTACTACAATGAGCAGTTCTTC.

The CDR3 nucleotides are TGCAGCGCCCGGGGAGGGATAGCGGAGAGCACAGATACGCAGTATTTT. Amino acid sequence: CSARGGIAESTDTQYF. V is TRBV29-1 and J is TRBJ2-3, with 7 positions matching TRBD2. Germline V gene data show CDR1 as SQVTM and CDR2 as ANQGSEA. J gave up 0 bases and V 7 bases, and 13 bases lay outside the gene matches. This CDR3 contains 16 residues.

The chain employs TRBV9 and TRBJ2-3, with 9 bases lining up with TRBD2. V gave up 1 base and J gave up 0 bases; unmatched junction bases: 12. This CDR3 has 19 residues. Germline-derived CDR1 and CDR2 are SGDLS and YYNGEE. CDR3 bases: TGTGCCAGCAGCGTATCCCTACCGACTAGCGGCCGTAGCACAGATACGCAGTATTTT. Its protein is CASSVSLPTSGRSTDTQYF.

This clonotype was counted at least ten times. The V and J genes are TRBV7-3 and TRBJ2-3; D is ambiguous. V was shortened by 4 bases and J by 4 bases, with 12 bases between the two germline ends. CDR1 SGHTA and CDR2 FQGTGA come from the germline V gene. This CDR3 region has 14 residues. CDR3 amino acids: CASSSEPSPDTQYF. The CDR3 DNA follows: TGTGCCAGCAGCTCTGAACCGAGCCCAGATACGCAGTATTTT.

This clonotype appeared many times. The V call is TRBV4-1, the J call TRBJ1-1; no definite D call. The CDR3 contains 14 residues. V dropped 0 bases and J dropped 2 bases, with 7 bases sitting between them. Germline lookup yields CDR1 MGHRA and CDR2 YSYEKL. The CDR3 spells CASSQERANTEAFF. CDR3 DNA sequence: TGCGCCAGCAGCCAAGAAAGGGCCAACACTGAAGCTTTCTTT.

This clonotype was counted once. This may be a read error: a much more frequent sequence differs by one nucleotide. The V call is TRBV29-1, the J call TRBJ2-7; D is uncertain. The CDR3 spans 9 residues. The germline CDR1 and CDR2 sequences are SQVTM and ANQGSEA. Trimming pared 6 bases from V and 11 bases from J, leaving 11 bases between. For the CDR3, the DNA is TGCAGCGTCGATCCCGGAGAGTACTTC. Protein sequence: CSVDPGEYF.